These 9 T cell receptor beta chains were all obtained from the same sample, sequenced in a study of blood T cell repertoires in COVID-19. Sequenced by immunoSEQ multiplex PCR; TCRdb stores in-frame clones only, minus some. This table holds hundreds of thousands of clones, approximately 88% found once. The sample comprised peripheral blood. All receptors come from a man in his forties or fifties with acute or convalescent COVID-19.

The chain recombines TRBV6-4 with TRBJ2-1, with D uncertain. This CDR3 has 14 amino acids. Trimming left V 0 bases short and J 6 bases short, with 9 bases between. Germline V lookup: CDR1 MRHNA, CDR2 SNTAGT. The CDR3 coding sequence is TGTGCCAGCAGTGACTCCGTCAGGTCCAATGAGCAGTTCTTC. Amino acid sequence: CASSDSVRSNEQFF.

This chain links TRBV2 with TRBJ2-7; 8 bases agree with TRBD2. The CDR3 has 12 residues. CDR1 is SNHLY and CDR2 is FYNNEI in the germline V gene. After removal of 6 bases from V and 4 bases from J, the junction contained 2 bases not matched to a gene. The CDR3 region is CASRAGGYEQYF. CDR3 DNA sequence: TGTGCCAGCAGGGCGGGAGGTTACGAGCAGTACTTC.

V usage is TRBV19 and J usage is TRBJ1-6, with TRBD1 matching 7 bases. With 6 bases clipped from V and 11 bases from J, the junction kept 13 bases outside the gene matches. The CDR3 loop spans 15 amino acids. CDR1 and CDR2 (germline): LNHDA, SQIVND (reference sequence). The CDR3 sequence is CASSYPNRGSAPLHF. CDR3 nucleotides: TGTGCCAGTAGCTACCCCAACAGGGGCTCGGCACCCCTCCACTTT.

Of note for this clone: Within the sample, other DNA sequences also encode this same CDR3. The rearrangement uses TRBV5-1 and TRBJ2-5, with D perhaps TRBD1 (6 bases). Germline loops: CDR1 SGHRS, CDR2 YFSETQ. The V and J ends lost 0 bases and 1 base respectively, with 10 bases between them. This CDR3 contains 15 residues. CDR3 DNA sequence: TGCGCCAGCAGCTTGGGAGCAGGGGCCCAAGAGACCCAGTACTTC. Translating gives CASSLGAGAQETQYF.

This chain uses TRBV9 with TRBJ2-7; 8 bases map to TRBD2. After removal of 0 bases from V and 6 bases from J, the junction contained 5 bases not matched to a gene. Germline CDR1 SGDLS, CDR2 YYNGEE. The CDR3 has 14 residues. Here the CDR3 DNA reads TGTGCCAGCAGCGTAGAACTAGCGGTGGGCGAGCAGTACTTC. This translates into CASSVELAVGEQYF.

This chain uses TRBV9 with TRBJ1-2; a possible D gene is TRBD1 (5 bases). Between the trimmed V and J ends, which lost 3 bases and 4 bases, there was a span of 16 bases. CDR1 is SGDLS and CDR2 is YYNGEE in the germline V gene. The CDR3 has 15 amino acids. CDR3 residues: CASSGGTPTFYGYTF. DNA of the CDR3: TGTGCCAGCAGCGGCGGGACCCCGACTTTCTATGGCTACACCTTC.

The genes are TRBV28 and TRBJ1-6; the D is unclear. V lost 8 bases and J 10 bases, leaving 12 bases between the germline ends. The CDR3 loop spans 12 amino acids. Germline CDR1 is MDHEN and CDR2 is SYDVKM. CDR3 coding DNA: TGTGCCAGCGCATCCAGGCTCTCACCCCTCCACTTT. Translating gives CASASRLSPLHF. Full variable domain (missing parts from reference TRBV28 and TRBJ1-6): DVKVTQSSRYLVKRTGEKVFLECVQDMDHENMFWYRQDPGLGLRLIYFSYDVKMKEKGDIPEGYSVSREKKERFSLILESASTNQTSMYLCASASRLSPLHFGNGTRLTVT.

This chain links TRBV29-1 with TRBJ2-7, with 8 bases that match TRBD2. Germline CDR1 is SQVTM and CDR2 is ANQGSEA. Unmatched junction bases numbered 2, after V lost 2 bases and J lost 2 bases. The CDR3 runs 13 residues. The CDR3 nucleotides read TGCAGCGTTGAAAACGGGAGGGCCTACGAGCAGTACTTC. It specifies CSVENGRAYEQYF.

The count of this clone is one. This rearrangement joins TRBV6-5 to TRBJ1-4; tentative D call: TRBD1 (6 bases). The CDR3 totals 15 residues. Germline V gene lookup returns CDR1 MNHEY and CDR2 SVGAGI. Trimming cost V 6 bases and J 5 bases, with 16 bases left between them. CDR3 loop: CASRELTGYNEKLFF. In nucleotides, the CDR3 is TGTGCCAGCAGGGAGCTAACAGGGTACAATGAAAAACTGTTTTTT.